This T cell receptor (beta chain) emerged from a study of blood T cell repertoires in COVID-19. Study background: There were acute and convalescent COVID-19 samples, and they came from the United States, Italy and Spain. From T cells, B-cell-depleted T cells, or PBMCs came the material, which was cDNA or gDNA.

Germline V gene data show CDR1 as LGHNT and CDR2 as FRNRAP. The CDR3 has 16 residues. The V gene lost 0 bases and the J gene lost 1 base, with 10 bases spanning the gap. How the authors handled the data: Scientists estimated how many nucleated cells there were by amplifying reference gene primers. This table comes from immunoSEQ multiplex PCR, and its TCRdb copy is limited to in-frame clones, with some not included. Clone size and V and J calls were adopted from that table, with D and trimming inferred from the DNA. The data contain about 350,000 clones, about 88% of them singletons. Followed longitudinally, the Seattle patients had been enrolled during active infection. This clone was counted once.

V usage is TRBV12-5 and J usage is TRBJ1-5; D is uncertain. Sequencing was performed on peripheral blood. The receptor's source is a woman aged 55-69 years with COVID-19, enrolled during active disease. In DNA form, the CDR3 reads TGTGCTAGTGGTTTGGTATTGGCTTGGAGCAATCAGCCCCAGCATTTT. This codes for CASGLVLAWSNQPQHF. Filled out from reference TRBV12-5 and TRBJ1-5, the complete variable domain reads DARVTQTPRHKVTEMGQEVTMRCQPILGHNTVFWYRQTMMQGLELLAYFRNRAPLDDSGMPKDRFSAEMPDATLATLKIQPSEPRDSAVYFCASGLVLAWSNQPQHFGDGTRLSIL.